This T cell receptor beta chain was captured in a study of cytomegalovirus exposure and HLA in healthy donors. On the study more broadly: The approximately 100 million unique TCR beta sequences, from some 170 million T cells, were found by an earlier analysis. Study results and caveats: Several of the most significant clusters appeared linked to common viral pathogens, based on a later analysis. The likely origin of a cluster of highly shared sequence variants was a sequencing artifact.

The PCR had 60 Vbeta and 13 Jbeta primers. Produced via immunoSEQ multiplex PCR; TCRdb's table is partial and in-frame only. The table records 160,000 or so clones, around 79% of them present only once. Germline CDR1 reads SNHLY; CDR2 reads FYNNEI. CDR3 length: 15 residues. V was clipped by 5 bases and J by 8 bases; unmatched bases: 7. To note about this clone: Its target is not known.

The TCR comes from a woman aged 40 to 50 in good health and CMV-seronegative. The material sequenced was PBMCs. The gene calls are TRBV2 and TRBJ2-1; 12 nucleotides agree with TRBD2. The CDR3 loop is CASSILAGGIDEQFF. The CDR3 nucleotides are TGTGCCAGCAGTATACTAGCGGGGGGAATCGATGAGCAGTTCTTC.